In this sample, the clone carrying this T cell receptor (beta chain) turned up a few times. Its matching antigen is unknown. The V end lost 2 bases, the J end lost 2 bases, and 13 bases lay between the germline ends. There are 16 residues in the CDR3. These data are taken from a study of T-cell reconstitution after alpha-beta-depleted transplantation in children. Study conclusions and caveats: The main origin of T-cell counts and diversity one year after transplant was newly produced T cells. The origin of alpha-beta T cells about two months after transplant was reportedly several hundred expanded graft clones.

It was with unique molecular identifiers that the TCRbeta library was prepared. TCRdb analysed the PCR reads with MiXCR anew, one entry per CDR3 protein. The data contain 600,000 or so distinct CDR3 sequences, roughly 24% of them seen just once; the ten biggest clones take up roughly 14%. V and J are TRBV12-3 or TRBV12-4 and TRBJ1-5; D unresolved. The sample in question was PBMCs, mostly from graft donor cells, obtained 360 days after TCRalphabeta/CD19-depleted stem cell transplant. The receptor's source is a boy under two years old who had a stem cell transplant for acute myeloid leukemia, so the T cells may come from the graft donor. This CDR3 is CASSLRGGYGNQPQHF. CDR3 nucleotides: TGTGCCAGCAGTTTAAGAGGAGGGTACGGCAATCAGCCCCAGCATTTT.